The 21 T cell receptor beta chains given below trace back to one sample, sequenced in a study of Graves' ophthalmopathy and Graves' hyperthyroidism. Using RNA transcripts, the TCR beta CDR3 regions were amplified. After a first-round RT-PCR with HTBI primers, a second-round multiplex PCR was run. Each CDR3 protein gets one entry after TCRdb re-called the multiplex PCR reads with MiXCR. The sample has roughly 1.1 million distinct CDR3 sequences; 36% are singletons. Material: peripheral blood or thyroid tissue (not recorded which). Receptors were obtained from an adult man with Graves' hyperthyroidism.

The rearrangement links TRBV28 to TRBJ2-7; the D is unclear. The CDR3 length is 10 residues. Germline CDR1 MDHEN, CDR2 SYDVKM. V was shortened by 10 bases and J by 4 bases, with 8 bases between the two germline ends. This CDR3 is CATLDYEQYF. The CDR3 DNA reads TGTGCCACCTTAGATTACGAGCAGTACTTC. Complete variable domain (other parts from reference TRBV28 and TRBJ2-7): DVKVTQSSRYLVKRTGEKVFLECVQDMDHENMFWYRQDPGLGLRLIYFSYDVKMKEKGDIPEGYSVSREKKERFSLILESASTNQTSMYLCATLDYEQYFGPGTRLTVT.

This clonotype was counted at least ten times. The chain is built from TRBV25-1 and TRBJ2-2; TRBD2 agrees at 7 bases. There are 16 residues in the CDR3. The germline V gene has CDR1 MGHDK and CDR2 SYGVNS. V shed 3 bases, J shed 3 bases, and the junction held 7 bases outside the gene matches. The CDR3 DNA reads as TGTGCCAGCAGTGATGGGGAGGGCCGATACACCGGGGAGCTGTTTTTT. This codes for CASSDGEGRYTGELFF.

The table lists this clonotype with a count of one. The chain is built from TRBV29-1 and TRBJ1-2, with unresolved D. Germline V lookup: CDR1 SQVTM, CDR2 ANQGSEA. The germline V and J ends were trimmed by 5 bases and 3 bases, with 10 bases remaining between them. This CDR3 is 12 amino acids long. The CDR3 here is CSVRMRDYGYTF. CDR3 in DNA: TGCAGCGTTCGGATGCGGGACTATGGCTACACCTTC.

The chain has TRBV10-3 and TRBJ2-5; 12 bases line up with TRBD2. This CDR3 comprises 15 residues. Germline V gene sequence: CDR1 ENHRY, CDR2 SYGVKD. With 6 bases clipped from V and 1 base from J, the junction kept 3 bases outside the gene matches. The DNA for the CDR3 is TGTGCCATCAGCAGACTAGCGGGAGTCCAAGAGACCCAGTACTTC. Protein sequence: CAISRLAGVQETQYF.

This clonotype has ten or more counts. The rearrangement links TRBV20-1 to TRBJ2-7; possibly TRBD1 or TRBD2 for D (6 bases each). The CDR3 consists of 12 residues. From germline, CDR1 is DFQATT and CDR2 SNEGSKA (reference sequence). The germline V and J ends were trimmed by 3 bases and 3 bases, with 9 bases remaining between them. The CDR3 nucleotides read TGCAGTGCTAGTGGGGGGCTCTACGAGCAGTACTTC. It is translated as CSASGGLYEQYF.

In this sample, this clonotype turned up a few times. The rearrangement joins TRBV10-2 to TRBJ2-5; D is uncertain. Trimming took off 0 bases at V and 0 bases at J, with 11 bases between the two ends. The CDR3 has 16 residues. Germline V gene sequence: CDR1 WSHSY, CDR2 SAAADI. The CDR3 is CASSESRARNQETQYF. The CDR3 DNA reads as TGCGCCAGCAGTGAGTCAAGGGCTAGGAACCAAGAGACCCAGTACTTC.

J is TRBJ2-7 and V is TRBV20-1; 11 bases agree with TRBD2. V trimming: 3 bases; J trimming: 0 bases; junction bases outside the gene matches: 4. The CDR3 loop spans 15 amino acids. Looked up from germline, CDR1 is DFQATT and CDR2 is SNEGSKA (reference sequence). CDR3 nucleotides: TGCAGTGCTAGGCCACTAGCGGGGGCCTCCTACGAGCAGTACTTC. This gives the protein CSARPLAGASYEQYF.

The chain links TRBV29-1 to TRBJ2-7; 14 nucleotides match TRBD2. The germline gives CDR1 SQVTM, CDR2 ANQGSEA. CDR3 length: 15 residues. The V segment lost 3 bases and the J segment 6 bases; nucleotides outside the gene matches: 7. The CDR3 sequence is CSVDGVGTSGSEQYF. DNA of the CDR3: TGCAGCGTTGACGGCGTCGGGACTAGCGGGAGCGAGCAGTACTTC.

The rearrangement joins TRBV20-1 to TRBJ2-5; 8 nucleotides line up with TRBD2. The CDR3 is 17 amino acids. J lost 9 bases, V lost 3 bases, and 21 bases had no gene match. Germline CDR1 is DFQATT and CDR2 is SNEGSKA (reference sequence). The CDR3 DNA is TGCAGTGCTAGCCCCCCGGTAGCGGGGATCCGAGGGTGGGCCCAGTACTTC. Translated, it gives CSASPPVAGIRGWAQYF.

This clonotype has just a few counts. The chain carries TRBV7-9 and TRBJ2-5; 11 positions match TRBD1. V lost 4 bases, J lost 5 bases, and 15 bases stayed unmatched. Looked up from germline, CDR1 is SEHNR and CDR2 is FQNEAQ (reference sequence). The CDR3 is made up of 18 amino acids. The CDR3 protein is CASSSAAGQGVSLETQYF. The DNA for the CDR3 is TGTGCCAGCAGCTCCGCCGCGGGACAGGGGGTCTCTTTGGAGACCCAGTACTTC. Full variable domain (remainder filled in from reference TRBV7-9 and TRBJ2-5): DTGVSQNPRHKITKRGQNVTFRCDPISEHNRLYWYRQTLGQGPEFLTYFQNEAQLEKSRLLSDRFSAERPKGSFSTLEIQRTEQGDSAMYLCASSSAAGQGVSLETQYFGPGTRLLVL.

The V gene is TRBV2, the J gene TRBJ1-3; 8 bases agree with TRBD1. The CDR3 extends over 15 amino acids. Germline V gene sequence: CDR1 SNHLY, CDR2 FYNNEI. After removal of 6 bases from V and 2 bases from J, the junction contained 6 bases not matched to a gene. The CDR3 protein is CASSPQGVTGNTIYF. The CDR3 DNA is TGTGCCAGCAGCCCACAGGGGGTGACTGGAAACACCATATATTTT.

On this clonotype: A read error may produce the germline difference seen at one junction end. The chain's CDR3 is CAISEPTSGYTF. The CDR3 DNA reads TGTGCCATCAGTGAGCCGACTAGTGGCTACACCTTC. The chain recombines TRBV6-4 with TRBJ1-2; D not resolved. Germline CDR1 and CDR2: MRHNA and SNTAGT. This CDR3 has 12 residues.

This clonotype was counted ten times or more. V is TRBV7-9 and J is TRBJ1-3; TRBD1 matches 8 bases. J was trimmed by 2 bases and V by 0 bases; bases with no gene match: 0. Germline V gives CDR1 SEHNR, CDR2 FQNEAQ (reference sequence). This CDR3 region has 15 residues. In DNA form, the CDR3 reads TGTGCCAGCAGCTTAGCGGGACAGGCTGGAAACACCATATATTTT. It encodes CASSLAGQAGNTIYF.

This clonotype was recorded a few times. The rearrangement uses TRBV7-6 and TRBJ2-5; 9 nucleotides match TRBD1. Losses at the gene ends were 5 bases for V and 11 bases for J; bases not matched to a gene: 9. The CDR3 runs to 13 residues. Germline V gene sequence: CDR1 SGHVS, CDR2 FNYEAQ. For the CDR3, the DNA is TGTGCCAGCAGCGGCCTACAGGGGGCGACGCAGTACTTC. Translated: CASSGLQGATQYF.

The table lists this clonotype with many counts. The CDR3, as DNA: TGCAGTGCTGAGGACAGGGGAGAGACCCAGTACTTC. It encodes CSAEDRGETQYF. The genes are TRBV20-1 and TRBJ2-5, with 9 positions matching TRBD1. J was trimmed by 4 bases and V by 5 bases; bases with no gene match: 2. Germline assignment: CDR1 DFQATT and CDR2 SNEGSKA (reference sequence). The CDR3 is 12 amino acids.

The CDR3 loop reads CASSPGQGQAFF. CDR3 coding DNA: TGTGCCAGCAGCCCAGGACAGGGGCAGGCTTTCTTT. The V gene is TRBV7-9, the J gene TRBJ1-1; TRBD1 matches at 9 bases. Germline-derived CDR1 and CDR2 are SEHNR and FQNEAQ (reference sequence). V lost 5 bases, J lost 11 bases, and 6 bases stayed unmatched. The CDR3 runs 12 residues. Variable domain in full (rest from reference TRBV7-9 and TRBJ1-1): DTGVSQNPRHKITKRGQNVTFRCDPISEHNRLYWYRQTLGQGPEFLTYFQNEAQLEKSRLLSDRFSAERPKGSFSTLEIQRTEQGDSAMYLCASSPGQGQAFFGQGTRLTVV.

This chain joins TRBV7-6 and TRBJ2-7; D gene ambiguous. The germline CDR1 and CDR2 sequences are SGHVS and FNYEAQ. CDR3 length: 13 amino acids. Trimming stripped 8 bases from V and 3 bases from J, with 14 bases between. The CDR3 loop reads CASADGAYYEQYF. DNA of the CDR3: TGTGCCAGCGCGGACGGAGCTTACTACGAGCAGTACTTC.

Comment on this clonotype: Since a much larger clone is just one base distant, this may be a read error. The chain employs TRBV11-2 and TRBJ1-4, with D possibly matching TRBD1 (5 bases). Between the trimmed V and J ends, which lost 1 base and 7 bases, there was a span of 13 bases. This CDR3 is 15 amino acids long. The germline V gene has CDR1 SGHAT and CDR2 FQNNGV. CDR3 in amino acids: CASSLGGGRSEKLFF. CDR3 nucleotide sequence: TGTGCCAGCAGCTTAGGTGGGGGTCGTTCTGAAAAACTGTTTTTT.

The chain recombines TRBV12-3 or TRBV12-4 with TRBJ1-2, with 11 bases aligning to TRBD1. The CDR3 totals 15 residues. V shed 4 bases and J 8 bases; nucleotides not matched to a gene: 9. The DNA of the CDR3 is TGTGCCAGCAGTTACAGGGGACAGGGGGAACACGGCTACACCTTC. Protein: CASSYRGQGEHGYTF.

This clonotype appeared many times. V and J are TRBV7-8 and TRBJ2-5; no clear D. Trimming stripped 4 bases from V and 2 bases from J, with 11 bases between. Germline assignment: CDR1 SGHVS and CDR2 FQNEAQ. The CDR3 is 14 amino acids. The CDR3 sequence is CASSSPGPQETQYF. CDR3 in DNA: TGTGCCAGCAGCTCACCCGGGCCGCAAGAGACCCAGTACTTC. Full variable domain (remainder filled in from reference TRBV7-8 and TRBJ2-5): GAGVSQSPRYKVAKRGQDVALRCDPISGHVSLFWYQQALGQGPEFLTYFQNEAQLDKSGLPSDRFFAERPEGSVSTLKIQRTQQEDSAVYLCASSSPGPQETQYFGPGTRLLVL.

On this clonotype itself: A read error is possible here, since a much larger clone lies one base away. The chain carries TRBV11-1 and TRBJ1-1; perhaps TRBD1 as D (5 bases). The V gene lost 0 bases and the J gene lost 5 bases, with 16 bases spanning the gap. The CDR3 is made up of 16 amino acids. Germline lookup yields CDR1 SGHAT and CDR2 FQDESV (reference sequence). The CDR3: CASSLARVIGKTEAFF. CDR3 coding DNA: TGTGCCAGCAGCTTAGCCAGGGTTATTGGGAAAACTGAAGCTTTCTTT.